This T cell receptor beta chain originates from a study of Graves' ophthalmopathy and Graves' hyperthyroidism. Scientists amplified the TCR beta CDR3 regions from RNA transcripts. RT-PCR in the first round used HTBI primers; a second-round multiplex PCR followed. Each CDR3 protein is one row after TCRdb ran MiXCR on the multiplex PCR reads. The data show a few hundred thousand distinct CDR3 sequences, 15% to 17% seen once. This clonotype was counted ten times or more. Germline V gene sequence: CDR1 SGHTA, CDR2 FQGNSA. This CDR3 is 14 amino acids long. V dropped 5 bases and J dropped 4 bases, with 14 bases sitting between them.

The rearrangement uses TRBV7-2 and TRBJ1-1; possibly TRBD1 for D (5 bases). The material sequenced was peripheral blood. This clonotype was sampled from a woman under 30 with stable Graves' hyperthyroidism. CDR3 coding DNA: TGTGCCAGCAGCGCGAGTGGGGCTCGCACTGAAGCTTTCTTT. Translated, it gives CASSASGARTEAFF.